This section outlines one TCR beta chain sequence together with its context. The data derive from a study of blood T cell repertoires in COVID-19. CDR1 is MGHDK and CDR2 is SYGVNS in the germline V gene. V shed 1 base and J shed 8 bases, with 15 bases lying between them. CDR3 length equals 15 residues. Produced via immunoSEQ multiplex PCR; TCRdb's table is partial and in-frame only. The repertoire consists of about 200,000 clones, with 70% to 85% occurring once and the leading ten covering 6% to 8%. Sequencing was done on a sample of peripheral blood. The TCR was taken from a human donor with acute or convalescent COVID-19. The donor label of this sample is uncertain. V is TRBV25-1 and J is TRBJ2-1, with D maybe TRBD2 (5 bases). CDR3 in DNA: TGTGCCAGCAGTGAATCAGCGGCCCTAGGCGATGAGCAGTTCTTC. Its protein product is CASSESAALGDEQFF.